The next 9 T cell receptor beta chains were all read from a single sample in a study of blood T cell repertoires in COVID-19. Generated by immunoSEQ multiplex PCR, the TCRdb table keeps only in-frame clones and is missing some. Among tens of thousands of clones listed, roughly 80% were seen once. Sequencing used peripheral blood. Receptors were obtained from a woman of 80 years or more with acute or convalescent COVID-19.

This clone was counted a single time. CDR3 in DNA: TGTGCCAGCTCCCGGTACCGGGACAGGGGGCGGAAGAACACTGAAGCTTTCTTT. Encoded protein: CASSRYRDRGRKNTEAFF. The chain employs TRBV18 and TRBJ1-1, with 12 bases aligning to TRBD1. The V gene end was trimmed by 6 bases and the J gene end by 1 base; junction bases not matched to a gene: 12. The CDR3 has 18 amino acids. CDR1 and CDR2 from the germline V gene are KGHSH and LQKENI. Looking up the rest from reference TRBV18 and TRBJ1-1 gives the full variable domain: NAGVMQNPRHLVRRRGQEARLRCSPMKGHSHVYWYRQLPEEGLKFMVYLQKENIIDESGMPKERFSAEFPKEGPSILRIQQVVRGDSAAYFCASSRYRDRGRKNTEAFFGQGTRLTVV.

V gene TRBV4-3 combines with J gene TRBJ2-2, with 8 bases lining up with TRBD2. Per germline, CDR1 LGHNA and CDR2 YSLEER. The CDR3 is made up of 15 amino acids. V gave up 5 bases and J gave up 0 bases; unmatched junction bases: 2. DNA for the CDR3: TGCGCCAGCAGCGAGGGACTAGCGAACACCGGGGAGCTGTTTTTT. Its protein product is CASSEGLANTGELFF.

The count of this clone is one. The gene calls are TRBV15 and TRBJ2-1, with 11 positions matching TRBD2. Losses at the gene ends were 0 bases for V and 3 bases for J; bases not matched to a gene: 10. CDR3 size: 19 residues. CDR1 is LNHNV, CDR2 YYDKDF, per germline (reference sequence). In DNA, the CDR3 is TGTGCCACCAGCAGAGATCGCGCCACTCTAGCGGGAGGCTACAATGAGCAGTTCTTC. Amino acid sequence: CATSRDRATLAGGYNEQFF.

The J gene is TRBJ1-6, the V gene TRBV15; weak D call: TRBD1 (6 bases). CDR3 length: 17 residues. Deletions cut 0 bases from V and 13 bases from J, with 22 bases between. Germline V gene data show CDR1 as LNHNV and CDR2 as YYDKDF (reference sequence). CDR3 sequence reads: CATSRDRRGGKRAPLHF. Here the CDR3 DNA reads TGTGCCACCAGCAGAGATCGGAGGGGGGGGAAACGGGCGCCCCTCCACTTT. Using reference TRBV15 and TRBJ1-6 for the parts outside the CDR3, the full variable domain is DAMVIQNPRYQVTQFGKPVTLSCSQTLNHNVMYWYQQKSSQAPKLLFHYYDKDFNNEADTPDNFQSRRPNTSFCFLDIRSPGLGDTAMYLCATSRDRRGGKRAPLHFGNGTRLTVT.

J is TRBJ2-5 and V is TRBV30; 8 nucleotides agree with TRBD2. The V gene end was trimmed by 6 bases and the J gene end by 1 base; junction bases not matched to a gene: 4. The CDR3 consists of 13 residues. The V gene's germline CDR1 is GTSNPN and CDR2 SVGIG (reference sequence). The CDR3 sequence is CACAGGRQETQYF. In DNA, the CDR3 is TGTGCCTGTGCGGGGGGCCGCCAAGAGACCCAGTACTTC.

This sequence joins TRBV10-1 and TRBJ1-1; the D is unclear. From germline, CDR1 is WNHNN and CDR2 SYGVQD (reference sequence). CDR3 length: 12 residues. With 7 bases removed from V and 8 bases from J, the gap between germline ends came to 14 bases. CDR3 residues: CASNNGLTEAFF. For the CDR3, the DNA is TGCGCCAGCAATAACGGACTAACCGAAGCTTTCTTT.

The chain has TRBV12-3 or TRBV12-4 and TRBJ2-3; 7 bases are shared with TRBD2. With 7 bases clipped from V and 8 bases from J, the junction kept 6 bases outside the gene matches. CDR3 length: 12 residues. This CDR3 is CASTLSGTTQYF. The DNA for the CDR3 is TGTGCCAGCACCCTAAGCGGGACTACGCAGTATTTT.

With respect to this clone: Other DNA sequences from this sample encode an identical CDR3 as well. The chain has TRBV7-8 and TRBJ1-1, with D hard to call. Trimming removed 2 bases from V and 0 bases from J, with 10 bases in between. Germline values: CDR1 SGHVS, CDR2 FQNEAQ. This CDR3 is built from 15 residues. CDR3 nucleotide sequence: TGTGCCAGCAGCTTAAAGCGGCAGCTGAACACTGAAGCTTTCTTT. It yields the protein CASSLKRQLNTEAFF.

The gene calls are TRBV7-8 and TRBJ1-3; TRBD1 is a possible D gene (6 bases). Between the trimmed V and J ends, which lost 0 bases and 0 bases, there was a span of 15 bases. This CDR3 is built from 18 residues. CDR1 is SGHVS, CDR2 FQNEAQ, per germline. This CDR3 is CASSLARGHRDSGNTIYF. The CDR3 nucleotides read TGTGCCAGCAGCTTAGCGAGAGGTCACAGGGACTCTGGAAACACCATATATTTT.